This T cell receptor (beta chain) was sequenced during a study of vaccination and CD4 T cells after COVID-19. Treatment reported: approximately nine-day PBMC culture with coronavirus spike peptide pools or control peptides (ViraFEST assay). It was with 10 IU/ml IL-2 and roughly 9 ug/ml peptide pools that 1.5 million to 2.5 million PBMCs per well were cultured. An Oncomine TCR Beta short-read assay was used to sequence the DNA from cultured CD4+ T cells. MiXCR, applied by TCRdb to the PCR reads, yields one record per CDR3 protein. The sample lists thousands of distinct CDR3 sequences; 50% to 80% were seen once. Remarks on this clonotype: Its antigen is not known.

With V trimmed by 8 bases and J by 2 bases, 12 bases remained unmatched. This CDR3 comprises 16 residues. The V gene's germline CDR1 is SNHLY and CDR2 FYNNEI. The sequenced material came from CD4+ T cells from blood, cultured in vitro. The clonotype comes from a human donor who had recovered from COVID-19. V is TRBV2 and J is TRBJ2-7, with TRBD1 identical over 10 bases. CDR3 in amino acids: CASGWVGTGETYEQYF. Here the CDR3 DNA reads TGTGCCAGCGGGTGGGTTGGGACAGGGGAAACCTACGAGCAGTACTTC.